One T cell receptor beta chain is described in this entry. These data are taken from a study of CD8 T cells in Susac syndrome. In blood CD8+ and CD4+ T cells, TCR beta underwent sequencing. Per germline, CDR1 SQVTM and CDR2 ANQGSEA. Trimming removed 6 bases from V and 6 bases from J; junction bases left unmatched: 13. CDR3 size: 14 residues. RNA totalling roughly 0.45 to 1 ug underwent reverse transcription with random hexamers. Amplification of TCR beta CDR3 across 54 Vbeta and 13 Jbeta was performed with immunoSEQ multiplex PCR. TCRdb used MiXCR to reprocess the immunoSEQ multiplex PCR reads, holding one entry per CDR3 protein. The data contain around 300,000 distinct CDR3 sequences, about nine tenths of them singletons.

The V and J genes are TRBV29-1 and TRBJ1-1, with 7 positions matching TRBD1. The source of this sequence is a human donor with multiple sclerosis. Material for sequencing was CD8+ T cells from PBMCs. This CDR3 is CSVDNRGPVAEAFF. CDR3 bases: TGCAGCGTAGACAACAGGGGCCCGGTGGCTGAAGCTTTCTTT.